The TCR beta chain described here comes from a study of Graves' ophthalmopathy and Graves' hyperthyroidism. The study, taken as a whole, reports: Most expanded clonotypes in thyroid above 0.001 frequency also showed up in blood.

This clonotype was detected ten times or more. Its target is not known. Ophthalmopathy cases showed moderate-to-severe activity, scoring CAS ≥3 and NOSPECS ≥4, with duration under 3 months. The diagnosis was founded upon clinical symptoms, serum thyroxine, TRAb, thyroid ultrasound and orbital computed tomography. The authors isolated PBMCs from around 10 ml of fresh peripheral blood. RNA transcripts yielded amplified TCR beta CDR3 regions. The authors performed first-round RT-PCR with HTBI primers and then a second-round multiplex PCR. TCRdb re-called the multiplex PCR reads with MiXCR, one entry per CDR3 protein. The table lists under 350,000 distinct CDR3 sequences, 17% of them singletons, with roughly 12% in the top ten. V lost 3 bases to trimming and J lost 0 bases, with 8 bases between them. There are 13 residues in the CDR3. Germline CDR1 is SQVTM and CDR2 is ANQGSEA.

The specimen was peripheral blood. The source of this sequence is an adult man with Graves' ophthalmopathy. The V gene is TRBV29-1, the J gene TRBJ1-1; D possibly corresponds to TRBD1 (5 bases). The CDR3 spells CSVDRAMNTEAFF. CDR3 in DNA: TGCAGCGTTGACAGGGCAATGAACACTGAAGCTTTCTTT.